This T cell receptor beta chain was identified in a study of OX40 agonist ivuxolimab in advanced cancers. The assay was immunoSEQ multiplex PCR, and TCRdb's table has in-frame clones only and misses some. This sample has some 79,000 clones, with 88% found just once. The sample here was CD4+ or CD8+ T cells sorted from blood, taken in a trial of the OX40 agonist ivuxolimab. The sequence derives from an adult with an advanced solid tumor such as melanoma, head and neck, liver or kidney cancer.

CDR3 bases: TGCGCCAGCAGCCAAGAGGGACAGGTAGTCGAGCAGTACTTC. This translates into CASSQEGQVVEQYF. The chain has TRBV4-1 and TRBJ2-7, with TRBD1 matching 8 bases. Trimming took 0 bases from V and 6 from J; bases not matched to a gene: 4. CDR1 MGHRA and CDR2 YSYEKL come from the germline V gene. The CDR3 length is 14 residues.